The present T cell receptor beta chain was sequenced within a study of blood T cell repertoires in COVID-19. About the research overall: Some COVID-19 samples were acute and others convalescent; all came from the United States, Italy and Spain. From T cells, B-cell-depleted T cells, or PBMCs came the material, which was cDNA or gDNA.

Clinical histories supplied by participants themselves formed the basis of cohort assignment. As processed by the authors: The assay estimated nucleated cells by amplifying reference gene primers. TCRdb's copy holds only in-frame clones and misses some; the assay was immunoSEQ multiplex PCR. Clone size and V and J calls were adopted from that table, with D and trimming inferred from the DNA. The table lists roughly 240,000 clones, roughly 89% of them singletons. The origin of this receptor is a woman aged 25 to 39 with acute COVID-19. The sequenced sample consisted of PBMCs or T cells enriched from blood (not recorded which).

CDR3 residues: CASSPSRQGVFYEQYF. Written as DNA, the CDR3 is TGTGCCAGCTCACCAAGTAGACAGGGGGTTTTCTACGAGCAGTACTTC. V is TRBV18 and J is TRBJ2-7; 9 bases map to TRBD1. Per the germline V gene, CDR1 is KGHSH and CDR2 is LQKENI. V lost 2 bases, J lost 3 bases, and 8 bases stayed unmatched. The CDR3 loop spans 16 amino acids.